This TCR beta chain is from a study of blood T cell repertoires in COVID-19. Measured with immunoSEQ multiplex PCR; TCRdb has only the in-frame clones, and not every one. The sample includes some 350,000 clones, around 86% of them seen just once. The CDR3 totals 13 residues. Trimming cost V 6 bases and J 3 bases, with 11 bases left between them. CDR1 LGHDT and CDR2 YNNKEL come from the germline V gene (reference sequence). This clonotype was obtained from a woman aged 45-59 years with COVID-19, enrolled during active disease. This chain connects TRBV3-1 (or the pseudogene TRBV3-2) to TRBJ1-1; no clear D. Material for sequencing was peripheral blood. CDR3 loop: CASSYPRDTEAFF. CDR3 in DNA: TGTGCCAGCAGTTACCCGAGGGACACTGAAGCTTTCTTT.